Presented here are 21 T cell receptor beta chains from one specimen sequenced in a study of CD8 T cells in ankylosing spondylitis. TCRdb independently ran MiXCR on the 5' RACE reads; one entry per CDR3 protein. The sample carries 300,000 to 400,000 distinct CDR3 sequences, 20% to 25% recorded once. Sequenced input: blood, either unsorted or a sorted T cell fraction (not recorded which). Source of these receptors: a male donor with ankylosing spondylitis or in good health (not recorded which).

The rearrangement links TRBV5-6 to TRBJ2-3; 7 nucleotides agree with TRBD2. The CDR3 length is 16 residues. The germline V gene encodes CDR1 SGHDT and CDR2 YYEEEE. The trim removed 4 bases at V and 2 bases at J, leaving 10 bases unmatched. CDR3 sequence: CASSITTSVITDTQYF. The CDR3 region has the DNA TGTGCCAGCAGCATAACAACTAGCGTGATCACAGATACGCAGTATTTT.

The chain links TRBV9 to TRBJ2-1, with 7 bases fitting TRBD2. After removal of 6 bases from V and 0 bases from J, the junction contained 6 bases not matched to a gene. The CDR3 has 15 residues. From germline, CDR1 is SGDLS and CDR2 YYNGEE. The CDR3 is CASTRGGGSYNEQFF. The CDR3 DNA reads as TGTGCCAGCACGAGGGGCGGGGGCTCCTACAATGAGCAGTTCTTC.

This clonotype was detected a few times. The CDR3 spells CASSESPGQGTDTQYF. CDR3 coding DNA: TGTGCCAGCAGTGAATCCCCGGGACAGGGCACAGATACGCAGTATTTT. This chain connects TRBV6-1 to TRBJ2-3; 8 bases map to TRBD1. CDR1 is MNHNS, CDR2 SASEGT, per germline. The CDR3 sequence is 16 residues long. Trimming removed 2 bases from V and 1 base from J; junction bases left unmatched: 5.

This chain connects TRBV9 to TRBJ1-4, with 9 bases identical to TRBD1. This CDR3 spans 14 amino acids. Germline V gene data show CDR1 as SGDLS and CDR2 as YYNGEE. Losses at the gene ends were 2 bases for V and 8 bases for J; bases not matched to a gene: 4. The CDR3 region has the DNA TGTGCCAGCAGCGTGGGACAGGGCCGAGAAAAACTGTTTTTT. Translated: CASSVGQGREKLFF.

Only a few counts were recorded for this clonotype. The rearrangement joins TRBV29-1 to TRBJ2-5; 8 nucleotides match TRBD2. CDR1 is SQVTM, CDR2 ANQGSEA, per germline. V trimming: 4 bases; J trimming: 5 bases; junction bases outside the gene matches: 12. The CDR3 loop spans 15 amino acids. The CDR3 nucleotides read TGCAGCGTTGCCCCCTTCGGGGGGGACTCTGAGACCCAGTACTTC. Its translation: CSVAPFGGDSETQYF.

The gene calls are TRBV6-2 or TRBV6-3 and TRBJ2-1; TRBD2 aligns across 8 bases. CDR1 is MNHEY and CDR2 is SVGEGT in the germline V gene. The V and J ends lost 1 base and 5 bases, in that order; junction bases with no gene match: 4. CDR3 length: 15 residues. The CDR3 nucleotides are TGTGCCAGCAGTTACTTAGCGGGGCCCCACAATGAGCAGTTCTTC. Its protein product is CASSYLAGPHNEQFF.

The rearrangement links TRBV29-1 to TRBJ2-2; 11 positions agree with TRBD2. CDR1 is SQVTM and CDR2 is ANQGSEA in the germline V gene. Trimming cost V 5 bases and J 3 bases; bases outside gene matches: 8. This CDR3 comprises 16 residues. The DNA for the CDR3 is TGCAGCGTTCCTCCTAGCGGGGGGACGGACACCGGGGAGCTGTTTTTT. Its protein is CSVPPSGGTDTGELFF.

J is TRBJ2-1 and V is TRBV2; D might be TRBD1 (6 bases). The germline gives CDR1 SNHLY, CDR2 FYNNEI. Trimming left V 6 bases short and J 2 bases short, with 23 bases between. The CDR3 runs to 18 residues. CDR3 in DNA: TGTGCCAGCAGATCTTCCCTTTCCGACAGGATACCCTACAATGAGCAGTTCTTC. It yields the protein CASRSSLSDRIPYNEQFF.

This clonotype was picked up a small number of times. The rearrangement joins TRBV30 to TRBJ1-6, with TRBD1 matching 9 bases. The germline gives CDR1 GTSNPN, CDR2 SVGIG (reference sequence). The CDR3 loop spans 13 amino acids. Trimming removed 7 bases from V and 10 bases from J; junction bases left unmatched: 8. CDR3 sequence: CALTGTGSSPLHF. CDR3 nucleotide sequence: TGTGCCTTGACCGGGACAGGGTCCTCACCCCTCCACTTT. Drawing the rest from reference TRBV30 and TRBJ1-6, the complete variable domain is SQTIHQWPATLVQPVGSPLSLECTVEGTSNPNLYWYRQAAGRGLQLLFYSVGIGQISSEVPQNLSASRPQDRQFILSSKKLLLSDSGFYLCALTGTGSSPLHFGNGTRLTVT.

This clonotype has more than one count but fewer than ten. The chain has TRBV20-1 and TRBJ2-5, with unresolved D. Germline lookup yields CDR1 DFQATT and CDR2 SNEGSKA (reference sequence). The CDR3 has 11 residues. V was pared by 6 bases and J by 3 bases, with 8 bases between. CDR3 DNA: TGCAGTGCCAACCATAAAGAGACCCAGTACTTC. This encodes CSANHKETQYF.

The V call is TRBV6-1, the J call TRBJ1-1, with D perhaps TRBD1 (5 bases). Trimming left V 6 bases short and J 5 bases short, with 13 bases between. The V gene's germline CDR1 is MNHNS and CDR2 SASEGT. This CDR3 region has 13 residues. The CDR3 DNA sequence: TGTGCCAGCAGGGGACTGGGGCAGACTGAAGCTTTCTTT. Amino acid sequence: CASRGLGQTEAFF.

V and J are TRBV5-6 and TRBJ2-7; D ambiguous. CDR1 and CDR2 from the germline V gene are SGHDT and YYEEEE. Trimming took off 10 bases at V and 0 bases at J, with 11 bases between the two ends. The CDR3 is 12 residues long. In DNA form, the CDR3 reads TGTGCCTCCTACAGCCCCTCCTACGAGCAGTACTTC. Translated: CASYSPSYEQYF.

In this sample, this clonotype turned up a few times. The chain is built from TRBV12-3 or TRBV12-4 and TRBJ2-4; possible D gene TRBD1, 5 bases. V was cut by 4 bases and J by 8 bases, with 15 bases left in between. CDR3 length: 14 amino acids. The CDR3, as DNA: TGTGCCAGCAGTTCAGCAGGGTACTCAGACATTCAGTACTTC. This sequence encodes CASSSAGYSDIQYF.

This clonotype was detected once. CDR3 bases: TGTGCCTGGGTGAACAGGAGAGGGCCTAGCACAGATACGCAGTATTTT. It yields the protein CAWVNRRGPSTDTQYF. V and J are TRBV30 and TRBJ2-3; perhaps D is TRBD1 or TRBD2 (5 bases each). CDR3 length: 16 residues. V was shortened by 5 bases and J by 0 bases, with 18 bases between the two germline ends. Germline V gene lookup returns CDR1 GTSNPN and CDR2 SVGIG (reference sequence).

This chain uses TRBV11-1 with TRBJ1-1; a possible D gene is TRBD1 (5 bases). The germline V gene has CDR1 SGHAT and CDR2 FQDESV (reference sequence). The CDR3 totals 18 residues. Trimming shortened V by 0 bases and J by 2 bases, and 19 bases separated the two germline ends. The DNA for the CDR3 is TGTGCCAGCAGCTTAGCGTGGCGGGAGCCGGGGACTAACACTGAAGCTTTCTTT. It translates to CASSLAWREPGTNTEAFF.

In this sample, this clonotype turned up many times. The chain links TRBV5-5 to TRBJ2-1; unclear D gene. The CDR3 sequence is 15 residues long. The germline V gene has CDR1 SGHKS and CDR2 YYEKEE (reference sequence). Trimming stripped 2 bases from V and 0 bases from J, with 9 bases between. The CDR3 protein is CASSFILSSYNEQFF. CDR3 in DNA: TGTGCCAGCAGCTTCATCCTGAGCTCCTACAATGAGCAGTTCTTC.

The chain recombines TRBV7-6 with TRBJ2-5; the D gene is possibly TRBD2 (5 bases). V was pared by 8 bases and J by 0 bases, with 13 bases between. The CDR3 totals 14 residues. Germline V gene data show CDR1 as SGHVS and CDR2 as FNYEAQ. CDR3 bases: TGTGCCAGCGCCTCGTGGGAGTACCAAGAGACCCAGTACTTC. It codes for CASASWEYQETQYF.

The V call is TRBV6-1, the J call TRBJ2-3, with 8 bases lining up with TRBD2. The CDR3 is made up of 14 amino acids. The germline V gene has CDR1 MNHNS and CDR2 SASEGT. The V segment lost 6 bases and the J segment 10 bases; nucleotides outside the gene matches: 12. The CDR3 DNA is TGTGCCAGCAGCCCCGGACTAGCCCCGGTGTCGCAGTATTTT. Its translation is CASSPGLAPVSQYF.

This clonotype occurred a few times. The genes are TRBV29-1 and TRBJ2-1; 7 bases are a match to TRBD2. This CDR3 comprises 18 residues. V trimming: 2 bases; J trimming: 3 bases; junction bases outside the gene matches: 16. CDR1 SQVTM and CDR2 ANQGSEA come from the germline V gene. The CDR3 region has the DNA TGCAGCGTTGAATCGTCTAGCGGTCGTACCTCTATCTACAATGAGCAGTTCTTC. It specifies CSVESSSGRTSIYNEQFF.

This clonotype came up a few times. This chain joins TRBV12-3 or TRBV12-4 and TRBJ2-5, with D uncertain. V lost 1 base to trimming and J lost 2 bases, with 8 bases between them. The CDR3 totals 14 residues. For the CDR3, the DNA is TGTGCCAGCAGTTTAGAACTACTACAAGAGACCCAGTACTTC. It codes for CASSLELLQETQYF.

This clonotype has just a few counts. V usage is TRBV7-9 and J usage is TRBJ2-5; 12 nucleotides agree with TRBD2. Germline CDR1 and CDR2: SEHNR and FQNEAQ (reference sequence). The CDR3 consists of 16 residues. Unmatched junction bases numbered 2, after V lost 1 base and J lost 2 bases. The CDR3 reads CASSLGLAGVQETQYF. The DNA for the CDR3 is TGTGCCAGCAGCTTAGGACTAGCGGGGGTACAAGAGACCCAGTACTTC.